Each of the 25 T cell receptor beta chains below was sequenced from the same sample in a study of control samples from healthy donors and cancer patients. Sequencing was performed with immunoSEQ multiplex PCR; in TCRdb, only in-frame clones are kept and a portion is missing. The sample has fewer than 120,000 clones, more than 75% seen once. Sequencing was performed on PBMCs. These receptors were obtained from an older woman with lung cancer.

V and J are TRBV11-3 and TRBJ2-1; 8 bases are shared with TRBD2. Per germline, CDR1 SGHNT and CDR2 YENEEA. The CDR3 covers 15 residues. The J segment lost 2 bases and the V segment lost 5 bases, leaving 5 bases of the junction unmatched. The CDR3 DNA is TGTGCCAGCAGCGGCGGGGGGAGGACCTACAATGAGCAGTTCTTC. Its protein is CASSGGGRTYNEQFF.

The chain employs TRBV7-3 and TRBJ2-7; D remains ambiguous. CDR1 and CDR2 from the germline V gene are SGHTA and FQGTGA. This CDR3 region has 13 residues. Trimming left V 1 base short and J 3 bases short, with 7 bases between. This CDR3 is CASSLSDGYEQYF. The CDR3 DNA is TGTGCCAGCAGCTTAAGTGACGGCTACGAGCAGTACTTC.

V and J are TRBV5-4 and TRBJ1-3; D is ambiguous. Germline CDR1 and CDR2: SGHNT and YYREEE (reference sequence). The CDR3 loop spans 14 amino acids. The V gene lost 1 base and the J gene lost 0 bases, with 5 bases spanning the gap. The CDR3 region is CASSLKGSGNTIYF. In nucleotides, the CDR3 is TGTGCCAGCAGCTTGAAAGGCTCTGGAAACACCATATATTTT.

This rearrangement joins TRBV28 to TRBJ1-1; tentatively, D is TRBD1 (5 bases). The CDR3 length is 13 residues. Looked up from germline, CDR1 is MDHEN and CDR2 is SYDVKM. V was clipped by 3 bases and J by 5 bases, with 10 bases between them. The CDR3, as DNA: TGTGCCAGCAGTTTGGTGGGGGAAACTGAAGCTTTCTTT. It translates to CASSLVGETEAFF.

The chain combines TRBV29-1 with TRBJ1-5; D gene uncertain. There are 13 residues in the CDR3. The V gene's germline CDR1 is SQVTM and CDR2 ANQGSEA. Trimming shortened V by 7 bases and J by 0 bases, and 10 bases separated the two germline ends. The CDR3 spells CSATEYSNQPQHF. In DNA form, the CDR3 reads TGCAGCGCTACAGAGTATAGCAATCAGCCCCAGCATTTT.

The table lists this clone with a count of one. The chain has TRBV13 and TRBJ1-4; D remains unclear. Trimming removed 3 bases from V and 6 bases from J, with 14 bases in between. This CDR3 is built from 15 residues. Germline CDR1 reads PRHDT; CDR2 reads FYEKMQ (reference sequence). Here the CDR3 reads CASSFRSEGYEKLFF. The CDR3 DNA sequence: TGTGCCAGCAGCTTTCGCAGTGAGGGATATGAAAAACTGTTTTTT.

V usage is TRBV19 and J usage is TRBJ2-1; D is perhaps TRBD2 (6 bases). The CDR3 covers 17 residues. The V end was cut by 6 bases, the J end by 2 bases, with 20 bases between. CDR1 is LNHDA, CDR2 SQIVND, per germline (reference sequence). The CDR3 sequence is CASREPGAAATYNEQFF. The CDR3 DNA is TGTGCCAGTAGAGAACCGGGAGCGGCTGCAACCTACAATGAGCAGTTCTTC.

This chain joins TRBV30 and TRBJ2-3, with D unresolved. This CDR3 is built from 12 residues. CDR1 GTSNPN and CDR2 SVGIG come from the germline V gene (reference sequence). Between the trimmed V and J ends, which lost 2 bases and 5 bases, there was a span of 8 bases. CDR3 nucleotides: TGTGCCTGGAGTCGATCATTAGATACGCAGTATTTT. It codes for CAWSRSLDTQYF.

The genes are TRBV4-3 and TRBJ1-5; perhaps TRBD1 as D (6 bases). The CDR3 totals 15 residues. Germline values: CDR1 LGHNA, CDR2 YSLEER. Trimming cost V 0 bases and J 1 base, with 7 bases left between them. CDR3 coding DNA: TGCGCCAGCAGCCAAGAACAGGGAAGCAATCAGCCCCAGCATTTT. Residues: CASSQEQGSNQPQHF.

The chain has TRBV27 and TRBJ2-3; D remains unclear. The CDR3 runs to 15 residues. The V and J ends lost 8 bases and 0 bases respectively, with 15 bases between them. Germline values: CDR1 MNHEY, CDR2 SMNVEV (reference sequence). CDR3 residues: CASGLVALSTDTQYF. The DNA of the CDR3 is TGTGCCAGCGGCCTAGTTGCCCTCAGCACAGATACGCAGTATTTT.

This clone occurred many times. The chain couples TRBV5-4 to TRBJ2-3; unclear D gene. CDR1 and CDR2 from the germline V gene are SGHNT and YYREEE (reference sequence). V shed 0 bases and J shed 2 bases, with 19 bases lying between them. CDR3 length: 18 residues. The CDR3 sequence is CASSLDSVIYLNTDTQYF. The CDR3 region has the DNA TGTGCCAGCAGCTTGGACAGCGTGATATACCTAAACACAGATACGCAGTATTTT.

The J gene is TRBJ2-1, the V gene TRBV7-3; TRBD2 agrees at 10 bases. Germline V gives CDR1 SGHTA, CDR2 FQGTGA. The CDR3 has 17 amino acids. J gave up 1 base and V 5 bases, and 8 bases lay outside the gene matches. CDR3 in DNA: TGTGCCAGCAGCGTTCAGAGCGGGAGGGGGTCCTACAATGAGCAGTTCTTC. Amino acids: CASSVQSGRGSYNEQFF. Full variable domain (remainder filled in from reference TRBV7-3 and TRBJ2-1): GAGVSQTPSNKVTEKGKYVELRCDPISGHTALYWYRQSLGQGPEFLIYFQGTGAADDSGLPNDRFFAVRPEGSVSTLKIQRTERGDSAVYLCASSVQSGRGSYNEQFFGPGTRLTVL.

The gene calls are TRBV29-1 and TRBJ1-1; D ambiguous. The CDR3 spans 12 residues. Trimming cost V 4 bases and J 7 bases, with 13 bases left between them. CDR1 and CDR2 (germline): SQVTM, ANQGSEA. The CDR3, as DNA: TGCAGCGTTGGGGCGGATCGTGGTGAAGCTTTCTTT. Translated, it gives CSVGADRGEAFF.

This chain links TRBV19 with TRBJ1-2; 7 bases align to TRBD1. This CDR3 is built from 13 residues. The ends lost 7 bases at V and 3 bases at J; junction bases unmatched: 5. Germline CDR1 is LNHDA and CDR2 is SQIVND (reference sequence). The chain's CDR3 is CASKPGQHYGYTF. The DNA of the CDR3 is TGTGCCAGTAAACCGGGACAGCACTATGGCTACACCTTC. The whole variable domain, filled in from reference TRBV19 and TRBJ1-2, reads DGGITQSPKYLFRKEGQNVTLSCEQNLNHDAMYWYRQDPGQGLRLIYYSQIVNDFQKGDIAEGYSVSREKKESFPLTVTSAQKNPTAFYLCASKPGQHYGYTFGSGTRLTVV.

The chain carries TRBV19 and TRBJ2-2; TRBD2 matches 9 bases. V dropped 3 bases and J dropped 4; count of bases not matched to a gene: 9. Germline V gene lookup returns CDR1 LNHDA and CDR2 SQIVND (reference sequence). This CDR3 is built from 17 residues. The CDR3 protein is CASSIGSGSASTGELFF. The DNA of the CDR3 is TGTGCCAGTAGTATCGGTAGCGGGAGCGCTAGCACCGGGGAGCTGTTTTTT.

This chain connects TRBV25-1 to TRBJ1-2, with 9 bases identical to TRBD1. There are 12 residues in the CDR3. Trimming took 10 bases from V and 5 from J; bases not matched to a gene: 5. CDR1 is MGHDK and CDR2 is SYGVNS in the germline V gene. DNA for the CDR3: TGTGCCACCCGACAGGGGGGGTATGGCTACACCTTC. This translates into CATRQGGYGYTF.

This clone appeared once. This chain links TRBV24-1 with TRBJ2-1, with 8 bases identical to TRBD1. This CDR3 has 14 residues. Trimming at V came to 5 bases and at J to 5 bases, leaving 4 bases not matched to a gene. Germline assignment: CDR1 KGHDR and CDR2 SFDVKD. CDR3 in amino acids: CATSVGQGNNEQFF. CDR3 DNA sequence: TGTGCCACCAGTGTAGGACAGGGAAACAATGAGCAGTTCTTC.

This chain joins TRBV4-3 and TRBJ1-1; D may be TRBD1 (6 bases). V lost 4 bases and J lost 0, with 12 bases in between. The CDR3 has 15 residues. Germline CDR1 LGHNA, CDR2 YSLEER. The CDR3 DNA reads TGCGCCAGCAGCCGAGAGACAGGTATGAACACTGAAGCTTTCTTT. It translates to CASSRETGMNTEAFF.

The chain joins TRBV5-4 to TRBJ1-2, with 7 bases matching TRBD1. Trimming took 4 bases from V and 4 from J; bases not matched to a gene: 13. CDR1 is SGHNT, CDR2 YYREEE, per germline (reference sequence). This CDR3 has 16 amino acids. CDR3 loop: CASSVGGQTSVYGYTF. In nucleotides, the CDR3 is TGTGCCAGCAGCGTCGGGGGACAGACTTCCGTCTATGGCTACACCTTC.

This rearrangement joins TRBV5-5 to TRBJ1-2, with a weak D call TRBD1 (5 bases). With 4 bases removed from V and 4 bases from J, the gap between germline ends came to 14 bases. The CDR3 contains 14 residues. CDR1 is SGHKS and CDR2 is YYEKEE in the germline V gene (reference sequence). Here the CDR3 DNA reads TGTGCCAGCAGCGACAGTGGGGGAATCTATGGCTACACCTTC. Protein sequence: CASSDSGGIYGYTF.

This rearrangement joins TRBV9 to TRBJ2-3, with TRBD2 matching over 9 bases. CDR3 length: 17 residues. After removal of 2 bases from V and 3 bases from J, the junction contained 10 bases not matched to a gene. Germline CDR1 and CDR2: SGDLS and YYNGEE. The CDR3 DNA follows: TGTGCCAGCAGCGTCGAAGTTGGAGCGGGAGGTACAGATACGCAGTATTTT. This sequence encodes CASSVEVGAGGTDTQYF.

The chain is built from TRBV24-1 and TRBJ2-3; 14 bases map to TRBD2. The CDR3 contains 18 residues. Looked up from germline, CDR1 is KGHDR and CDR2 is SFDVKD. After removal of 3 bases from V and 5 bases from J, the junction contained 9 bases not matched to a gene. The CDR3 DNA reads TGTGCCACCAGTGATCCCAGACTAGCGGGAGGGTTAATAGATACGCAGTATTTT. It yields the protein CATSDPRLAGGLIDTQYF.

This rearrangement joins TRBV5-1 to TRBJ2-7, with 8 bases fitting TRBD1. The J segment lost 2 bases and the V segment lost 4 bases, leaving 5 bases of the junction unmatched. This CDR3 spans 14 amino acids. Per the germline V gene, CDR1 is SGHRS and CDR2 is YFSETQ. The CDR3 here is CASSPQGGPYEQYF. In DNA form, the CDR3 reads TGCGCCAGCAGCCCACAGGGGGGCCCCTACGAGCAGTACTTC.

This chain connects TRBV6-5 to TRBJ1-1; 12 bases agree with TRBD1. In germline, CDR1 is MNHEY, CDR2 SVGAGI. The CDR3 sequence is 15 residues long. V shed 8 bases and J 2 bases; nucleotides not matched to a gene: 6. In nucleotides, the CDR3 is TGTGCCAGCCGGCCGGGACAGGGGGCTAACACTGAAGCTTTCTTT. Its protein is CASRPGQGANTEAFF.

The gene calls are TRBV7-9 and TRBJ2-3, with TRBD2 as a possible D gene (6 bases). Germline values: CDR1 SEHNR, CDR2 FQNEAQ (reference sequence). The CDR3 totals 16 residues. Trimming left V 7 bases short and J 2 bases short, with 19 bases between. The CDR3 here is CASTRGSSGLTDTQYF. The DNA of the CDR3 is TGTGCCAGCACCCGGGGGAGTAGCGGACTCACAGATACGCAGTATTTT.